One sample yielded the 2 T cell receptor beta chains listed below, sequenced in a study of blood T cell repertoires in COVID-19. Clones were sequenced by immunoSEQ multiplex PCR, and TCRdb holds only the in-frame ones, with some missing. This sample has some 30,000 clones, with over 75% found just once. The specimen was peripheral blood. These receptors were obtained from a human donor with active COVID-19. The donor label of this sample is uncertain.

The chain combines TRBV25-1 with TRBJ2-5; TRBD2 matches at 9 bases. The germline CDR1 and CDR2 sequences are MGHDK and SYGVNS. CDR3 size: 15 residues. V lost 3 bases to trimming and J lost 5 bases; unmatched junction nucleotides: 7. Here the CDR3 DNA reads TGTGCCAGCAGTGAGGCTAGCGGGAAAATGGAGACCCAGTACTTC. Protein: CASSEASGKMETQYF.

CDR3 DNA: TGTGCCATCAGTGATTTGGAGGGATACGAGCAGTACTTC. It encodes CAISDLEGYEQYF. The rearrangement joins TRBV10-3 to TRBJ2-7, with a weak D call TRBD2 (6 bases). V lost 3 bases, J lost 4 bases, and 10 bases lay in between. This CDR3 has 13 amino acids. Germline assignment: CDR1 ENHRY and CDR2 SYGVKD.